The present entry profiles one TCR beta chain with its context. The data were taken from a study of blood T cell repertoires in COVID-19. Study at large: Sites across the United States, Italy and Spain contributed samples from acute and convalescent COVID-19.

Generated by immunoSEQ multiplex PCR, the TCRdb table keeps only in-frame clones and is missing some. Of fewer than 500,000 clones listed, about nine tenths are singletons. Participant age was about 18 to 100 years, and participants resided in about two dozen US areas. Cohort placement rested on clinical history that participants reported themselves. Germline loops: CDR1 MDHEN, CDR2 SYDVKM. Trimming left V 2 bases short and J 5 bases short, with 18 bases between. CDR3 length equals 16 residues. The clonotype was recovered from a woman aged 18-35 years who had recovered from COVID-19. The sequenced sample consisted of PBMCs or T cells enriched from blood (not recorded which). The chain employs TRBV28 and TRBJ1-1; D possibly corresponds to TRBD1 (5 bases). The CDR3 coding sequence is TGTGCCAGCAGTTTAAATGGGTTGGGCCCAGGGACTGAAGCTTTCTTT. It specifies CASSLNGLGPGTEAFF. Full variable domain (outside the CDR3, taken from reference TRBV28 and TRBJ1-1): DVKVTQSSRYLVKRTGEKVFLECVQDMDHENMFWYRQDPGLGLRLIYFSYDVKMKEKGDIPEGYSVSREKKERFSLILESASTNQTSMYLCASSLNGLGPGTEAFFGQGTRLTVV.